Sequencing of this T cell receptor beta chain was carried out in a study of vaccination effects on CD4 cells after COVID-19. Sequencing used immunoSEQ multiplex PCR; TCRdb keeps in-frame clones, though not all of them. The sample shows some 20,000 clones, 70% of them seen only once. On this clone: No antigen is known for it.

With the ViraFEST assay, the study expanded antigen-specific CD4+ T cells using viral peptide pools, then sequenced them. Culture proceeded for 9 to 11 days, and CD4+ T cells were then isolated. Some 1.9 million PBMC per well were cultured with 9 to 10 IU/ml IL-2 and roughly 10 ug/ml peptides. Regarding the study as a whole: In the late period after vaccination, infection- and vaccine-induced clones contracted markedly. The study dataset contains few convalescent patients and includes no early post-infection timepoints.

Per germline, CDR1 SNHLY and CDR2 FYNNEI. The CDR3 sequence is 13 residues long. The V end was cut by 8 bases, the J end by 10 bases, with 15 bases between. The chain links TRBV2 to TRBJ1-6; D is undetermined. The clonotype comes from a human donor who received a COVID-19 vaccine. Sequenced material: CD4+ T cells from PBMCs cultured with HCoV-229E spike peptides, taken before COVID-19 vaccination. The CDR3 is CASGGEGLSPLHF. The CDR3 nucleotides are TGTGCCAGCGGAGGTGAGGGTTTGTCACCCCTCCACTTT.